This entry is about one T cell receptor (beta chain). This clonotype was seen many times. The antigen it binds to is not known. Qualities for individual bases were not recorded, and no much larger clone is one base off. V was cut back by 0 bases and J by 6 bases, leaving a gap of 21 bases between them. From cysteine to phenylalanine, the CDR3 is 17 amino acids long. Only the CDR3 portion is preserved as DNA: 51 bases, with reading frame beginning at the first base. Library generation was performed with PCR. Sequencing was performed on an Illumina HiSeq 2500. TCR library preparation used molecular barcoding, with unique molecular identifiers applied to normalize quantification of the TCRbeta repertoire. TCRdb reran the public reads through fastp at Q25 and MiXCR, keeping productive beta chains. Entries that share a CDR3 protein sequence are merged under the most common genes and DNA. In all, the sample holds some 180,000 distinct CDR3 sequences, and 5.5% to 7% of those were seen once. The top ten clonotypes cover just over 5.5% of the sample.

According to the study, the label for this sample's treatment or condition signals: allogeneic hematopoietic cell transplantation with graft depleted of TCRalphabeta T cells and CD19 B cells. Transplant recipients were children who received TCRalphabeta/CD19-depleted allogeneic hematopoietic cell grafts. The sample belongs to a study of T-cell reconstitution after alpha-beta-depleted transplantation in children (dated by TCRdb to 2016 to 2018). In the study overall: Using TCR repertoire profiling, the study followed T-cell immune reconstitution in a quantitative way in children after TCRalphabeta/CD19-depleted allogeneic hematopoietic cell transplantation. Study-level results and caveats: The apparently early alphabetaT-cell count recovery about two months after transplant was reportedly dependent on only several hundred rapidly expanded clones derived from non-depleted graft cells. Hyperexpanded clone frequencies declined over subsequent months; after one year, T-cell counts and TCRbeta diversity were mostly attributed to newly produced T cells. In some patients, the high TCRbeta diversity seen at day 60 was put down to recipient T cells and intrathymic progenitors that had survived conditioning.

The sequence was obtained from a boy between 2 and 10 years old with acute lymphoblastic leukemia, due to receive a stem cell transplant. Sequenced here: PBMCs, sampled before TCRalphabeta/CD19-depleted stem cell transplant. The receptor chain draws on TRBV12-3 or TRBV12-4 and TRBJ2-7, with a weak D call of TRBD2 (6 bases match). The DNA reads TGTGCCAGCAGTTTAGCTAGCGGAGCCCCCTCTTCGGGCGAGCAGTACTTC. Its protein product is CASSLASGAPSSGEQYF.